Listed here are 6 T cell receptor beta chains from one sample, sequenced in a study of Ad26.COV2.S vaccination and SARS-CoV-2 variants. The treatment is: approximately 18 received Ad26.COV2.S at low or high dose, single or two shots; about 5 received placebo; per-sample allocation not given. Each sample was drawn 63 days after the first injection (of vaccine or placebo). The method was immunoSEQ multiplex PCR; TCRdb's version includes in-frame clones alone and lacks a portion of them. Among around 300,000 clones listed, more than 85% were seen once. The sequencing used peripheral blood, collected in a trial of Ad26.COV2.S vaccine versus placebo. These receptors were collected from a person between 18 and 65 years old who received the Ad26.COV2.S COVID-19 vaccine or a placebo.

This rearrangement joins TRBV4-1 to TRBJ2-3; D gene uncertain. Germline V gene sequence: CDR1 MGHRA, CDR2 YSYEKL. There are 14 residues in the CDR3. V shed 0 bases and J shed 3 bases, with 7 bases lying between them. CDR3 nucleotide sequence: TGCGCCAGCAGCCAAGATAAAGTGACAGATACGCAGTATTTT. Translation: CASSQDKVTDTQYF.

The chain combines TRBV28 with TRBJ1-2, with D uncertain. Germline-derived CDR1 and CDR2 are MDHEN and SYDVKM. Trimming took off 1 base at V and 4 bases at J, with 7 bases between the two ends. The CDR3 length is 13 residues. The CDR3 DNA follows: TGTGCCAGCAGTTTATCTGGCCCCTATGGCTACACCTTC. It specifies CASSLSGPYGYTF.

The chain combines TRBV4-2 with TRBJ2-3; the D is unclear. The CDR3 is 15 amino acids. V was shortened by 0 bases and J by 0 bases, with 7 bases between the two germline ends. CDR1 is LGHNA and CDR2 is YNFKEQ in the germline V gene. CDR3 region: CASSQEGGSTDTQYF. In DNA form, the CDR3 reads TGTGCCAGCAGCCAAGAAGGCGGAAGCACAGATACGCAGTATTTT.

The chain links TRBV10-1 to TRBJ1-4, with D possibly being TRBD1 (5 bases). V was clipped by 2 bases and J by 8 bases, with 15 bases between them. Germline CDR1 WNHNN, CDR2 SYGVQD (reference sequence). The CDR3 extends over 15 amino acids. In nucleotides, the CDR3 is TGCGCCAGCAGTGAGGATCCGGGGGAGGGAGAAAAACTGTTTTTT. Amino acids: CASSEDPGEGEKLFF.

The V and J genes are TRBV4-2 and TRBJ2-2, with no clear D. Germline V gene sequence: CDR1 LGHNA, CDR2 YNFKEQ. The CDR3 loop spans 15 amino acids. Between the trimmed V and J ends, which lost 4 bases and 5 bases, there was a span of 14 bases. The CDR3 coding sequence is TGTGCCAGCAGCCCAAGGATGTCGGATACCGGGGAGCTGTTTTTT. It is translated as CASSPRMSDTGELFF.

At least ten counts were recorded for this clone. The rearrangement uses TRBV7-9 and TRBJ1-4; 7 positions match TRBD1. The germline CDR1 and CDR2 sequences are SEHNR and FQNEAQ (reference sequence). V trimming: 5 bases; J trimming: 8 bases; junction bases outside the gene matches: 11. This CDR3 has 15 amino acids. The CDR3 region is CASSPTGQLGEKLFF. As DNA, the CDR3 is TGTGCCAGCAGCCCCACGGGACAGCTGGGAGAAAAACTGTTTTTT.